The 24 T cell receptor beta chains below all came from one sample that was sequenced in a study of OX40 agonist ivuxolimab in advanced cancers. Libraries were made using the immunoSEQ multiplex PCR assay. Drawn from immuneACCESS, this table holds only the in-frame rearrangements with V and J called that TCRdb kept. Clones are partly lost; checked studies trace under half to an unresolved V gene and leave the rest unexplained. The sample table records roughly 70,000 clones; 85% of these occur just once. The top ten clones comprise about 0.83% of the sample. The specimen comprised CD4+ or CD8+ T cells sorted from blood, sampled in a trial of the OX40 agonist ivuxolimab. These receptors were taken from an adult with an advanced solid tumor such as melanoma, head and neck, liver or kidney cancer.

The chain has TRBV10-2 and TRBJ1-1, with D possibly TRBD1 on 6 matching bases. Trimming cost V 3 bases and J 4 bases, with 18 bases left between them. CDR1 and CDR2 (germline): WSHSY, SAAADI. This CDR3 has 16 residues. DNA of the CDR3: TGCGCCAGCAGTGACACGGGGGGCGGTCGGAGCACTGAAGCTTTCTTT. Translation gives CASSDTGGGRSTEAFF.

This chain joins TRBV4-1 and TRBJ1-2; a weak D match, TRBD1 (5 bases). Trimming removed 4 bases at V and 4 bases at J, with 16 bases between. The CDR3 has 15 amino acids. Germline CDR1 is MGHRA and CDR2 is YSYEKL. The CDR3 region has the DNA TGCGCCAGCAGCCTACAACAGACAGCCCTCTATGGCTACACCTTC. Amino acids: CASSLQQTALYGYTF.

Notes on this clone: The same CDR3 also results from other DNA sequences found in this sample. The chain uses TRBV7-2 and TRBJ1-4; D ambiguous. V was trimmed by 6 bases and J by 8 bases, leaving 13 bases between them. The CDR3 consists of 13 residues. From germline, CDR1 is SGHTA and CDR2 FQGNSA. CDR3 DNA sequence: TGTGCCAGCAGTCTTAATCGAGGAGAAAAACTGTTTTTT. As protein: CASSLNRGEKLFF.

The chain links TRBV6-5 to TRBJ2-3; D unresolved. In germline, CDR1 is MNHEY, CDR2 SVGAGI. The V gene lost 0 bases and the J gene lost 8 bases, with 15 bases spanning the gap. The CDR3 contains 15 residues. CDR3 nucleotide sequence: TGTGCCAGCAGTTACTCGGGCGGCCTGACACGTACGCAGTATTTT. It encodes CASSYSGGLTRTQYF.

This clone was observed a few times. The J gene is TRBJ2-3, the V gene TRBV7-9; the match to TRBD1 covers 9 bases. The CDR3 totals 18 residues. The germline V gene encodes CDR1 SEHNR and CDR2 FQNEAQ (reference sequence). The V segment lost 5 bases and the J segment 2 bases; nucleotides outside the gene matches: 14. The CDR3 region is CASSPLFGTGSPTDTQYF. The CDR3 DNA follows: TGTGCCAGCAGCCCATTATTCGGGACAGGGTCACCCACAGATACGCAGTATTTT.

The rearrangement uses TRBV19 and TRBJ1-5; D remains unclear. Germline CDR1 and CDR2: LNHDA and SQIVND (reference sequence). CDR3 length equals 14 residues. The V end was cut by 6 bases, the J end by 0 bases, with 9 bases between. CDR3 in DNA: TGTGCCAGTAGGAGATTTTATAGCAATCAGCCCCAGCATTTT. Translated: CASRRFYSNQPQHF.

The V call is TRBV30, the J call TRBJ1-2; possibly TRBD1 for D (5 bases). The V end lost 5 bases, the J end lost 8 bases, and 12 bases lay between the germline ends. The length of the CDR3 is 11 residues. CDR1 is GTSNPN and CDR2 is SVGIG in the germline V gene (reference sequence). The CDR3 loop is CAWRGELGYTF. In DNA, the CDR3 is TGTGCCTGGCGGGGCGAATTGGGCTACACCTTC.

This chain joins TRBV28 and TRBJ2-1, with D unresolved. The CDR3 is 15 residues long. V lost 6 bases, J lost 6 bases, and 18 bases lay in between. Per germline, CDR1 MDHEN and CDR2 SYDVKM. CDR3 amino acids: CASSFIVRAGNEQFF. CDR3 bases: TGTGCCAGCAGCTTTATAGTTAGGGCTGGCAATGAGCAGTTCTTC. The variable domain in full, with the rest retrieved from reference TRBV28 and TRBJ2-1, is DVKVTQSSRYLVKRTGEKVFLECVQDMDHENMFWYRQDPGLGLRLIYFSYDVKMKEKGDIPEGYSVSREKKERFSLILESASTNQTSMYLCASSFIVRAGNEQFFGPGTRLTVL.

V and J are TRBV10-3 and TRBJ1-1; D unclear. The germline gives CDR1 ENHRY, CDR2 SYGVKD. V lost 6 bases, J lost 1 base, and 9 bases lay in between. This CDR3 spans 13 amino acids. The CDR3 region is CAIRTGWNTEAFF. The CDR3, as DNA: TGTGCCATCAGGACGGGCTGGAACACTGAAGCTTTCTTT.

The V call is TRBV7-2, the J call TRBJ2-1; D is perhaps TRBD2 (6 bases). The CDR3 has 13 residues. Germline V gives CDR1 SGHTA, CDR2 FQGNSA. V was trimmed by 4 bases and J by 15 bases, leaving 19 bases between them. CDR3 coding DNA: TGTGCCAGCAGCTCCAGTTGGGAGGAGTTCCGGTTCTTC. Translating it yields CASSSSWEEFRFF.

The chain employs TRBV5-1 and TRBJ2-3; TRBD2 matches 8 bases. Germline V gene sequence: CDR1 SGHRS, CDR2 YFSETQ. The CDR3 length is 14 residues. Unmatched junction bases numbered 1, after V lost 2 bases and J lost 2 bases. The CDR3 region is CASSLLAATDTQYF. The CDR3 DNA sequence: TGCGCCAGCAGCTTACTAGCGGCCACAGATACGCAGTATTTT.

A note on this clone: Compared with germline, one end of the junction differs, possibly owing to a read error. The CDR3 region is CAWSRLAGDLF. In DNA form, the CDR3 reads TGTGCCTGGAGCCGACTAGCGGGAGACCTCTTC. The chain links TRBV30 to TRBJ2-7; TRBD2 matches at 12 bases. This CDR3 has 11 residues. Germline loops: CDR1 GTSNPN, CDR2 SVGIG (reference sequence). Filled out from reference TRBV30 and TRBJ2-7, the complete variable domain reads SQTIHQWPATLVQPVGSPLSLECTVEGTSNPNLYWYRQAAGRGLQLLFYSVGIGQISSEVPQNLSASRPQDRQFILSSKKLLLSDSGFYLCAWSRLAGDLFGPGTRLTVT.

The rearrangement links TRBV7-2 to TRBJ1-2; no clear D gene. The CDR3 loop spans 14 amino acids. Germline V lookup: CDR1 SGHTA, CDR2 FQGNSA. The V and J ends lost 1 base and 6 bases respectively, with 12 bases between them. CDR3 coding DNA: TGTGCCAGCAGCTTAGACAGCACCTGGGATGGCTACACCTTC. This sequence encodes CASSLDSTWDGYTF.

The chain uses TRBV27 and TRBJ1-6; D is ambiguous. The CDR3 runs 17 residues. Trimming shortened V by 5 bases and J by 5 bases, and 19 bases separated the two germline ends. CDR1 and CDR2 (germline): MNHEY, SMNVEV (reference sequence). CDR3 loop: CASSARPGIINNSPLHF. Here the CDR3 DNA reads TGTGCCAGCAGTGCTCGCCCCGGGATAATCAATAATTCACCCCTCCACTTT.

This clone turned up a few times. This chain joins TRBV19 and TRBJ2-1, with 11 nucleotides matching TRBD2. The V segment lost 7 bases and the J segment 5 bases; nucleotides outside the gene matches: 13. CDR1 is LNHDA, CDR2 SQIVND, per germline (reference sequence). There are 17 residues in the CDR3. CDR3 sequence reads: CASTANIAGGRHNEQFF. CDR3 in DNA: TGTGCCAGTACTGCGAACATAGCGGGAGGGCGCCACAATGAGCAGTTCTTC.

This clone showed up just a few times. The gene calls are TRBV6-5 and TRBJ1-6, with a possible D match to TRBD1 (5 bases). V lost 6 bases and J 8 bases, leaving 11 bases between the germline ends. Germline V gene sequence: CDR1 MNHEY, CDR2 SVGAGI. The CDR3 is 13 amino acids. CDR3 coding DNA: TGTGCCAGCAGGACCGACAGAGATTCACCCCTCCACTTT. It encodes CASRTDRDSPLHF.

This chain connects TRBV10-3 to TRBJ2-1; TRBD1 aligns across 10 bases. CDR3 length equals 13 residues. The V segment lost 8 bases and the J segment 8 bases; nucleotides outside the gene matches: 6. The germline V gene encodes CDR1 ENHRY and CDR2 SYGVKD. CDR3 coding DNA: TGTGCCATCGACAGGGGGCAGGCGGATGAGCAGTTCTTC. Amino acid sequence: CAIDRGQADEQFF.

V usage is TRBV19 and J usage is TRBJ2-7; TRBD2 might be the D (7 bases). V was trimmed by 4 bases and J by 6 bases, leaving 16 bases between them. Looked up from germline, CDR1 is LNHDA and CDR2 is SQIVND (reference sequence). The CDR3 covers 14 residues. The DNA of the CDR3 is TGTGCCAGTAGTAGAATGGCGGGGGCCGTCGAGCAGTACTTC. Amino acid sequence: CASSRMAGAVEQYF.

This clone occurred once. The CDR3 region is CASRSGTDTQYF. The CDR3 DNA reads as TGCGCCAGCAGGTCTGGCACAGATACGCAGTATTTT. This chain uses TRBV5-1 with TRBJ2-3, with unresolved D. CDR3 length: 12 amino acids. V was trimmed by 5 bases and J by 1 base, leaving 5 bases between them. Per germline, CDR1 SGHRS and CDR2 YFSETQ.

CDR3 in amino acids: CASSSGTSFMSPLHF. CDR3 coding DNA: TGTGCCAGCAGTTCGGGGACAAGCTTTATGTCACCCCTCCACTTT. The chain joins TRBV6-6 to TRBJ1-6, with D possibly being TRBD1 (6 bases). Deletions cut 4 bases from V and 10 bases from J, with 17 bases between. Germline V gene sequence: CDR1 MNHNY, CDR2 SVGAGI (reference sequence). This CDR3 has 15 residues.

In its sample, this clone was seen a few times. The CDR3 is CASSPRTGENEKLFF. The CDR3 nucleotides are TGTGCCAGCAGCCCCCGGACAGGGGAGAATGAAAAACTGTTTTTT. The J gene is TRBJ1-4, the V gene TRBV7-9; 9 bases align to TRBD1. The V gene end was trimmed by 5 bases and the J gene end by 5 bases; junction bases not matched to a gene: 6. CDR3 size: 15 residues. CDR1 and CDR2 from the germline V gene are SEHNR and FQNEAQ (reference sequence).

V usage is TRBV7-2 and J usage is TRBJ1-2, with D perhaps matching TRBD1 (6 bases). Deletions cut 5 bases from V and 8 bases from J, with 18 bases between. In germline, CDR1 is SGHTA, CDR2 FQGNSA. CDR3 size: 14 residues. CDR3: CASSPYRGSGGYTF. The CDR3, as DNA: TGTGCCAGCAGCCCGTATAGGGGGTCGGGAGGCTACACCTTC.

This clone was observed a handful of times. The chain has TRBV7-2 and TRBJ2-7; D perhaps matches TRBD2 (6 bases). The germline V gene has CDR1 SGHTA and CDR2 FQGNSA. This CDR3 contains 15 residues. Trimming cost V 5 bases and J 2 bases, with 16 bases left between them. CDR3 amino acids: CASSAAGTAAYEQYF. The CDR3 coding sequence is TGTGCCAGCAGCGCGGCCGGGACTGCTGCCTACGAGCAGTACTTC.

The rearrangement joins TRBV5-1 to TRBJ1-3, with D possibly being TRBD1 (6 bases). Trimming removed 0 bases at V and 0 bases at J, with 10 bases between. The V gene's germline CDR1 is SGHRS and CDR2 YFSETQ. The length of the CDR3 is 16 residues. This CDR3 is CASSLAGGLSGNTIYF. The CDR3 DNA follows: TGCGCCAGCAGCTTGGCGGGGGGCCTCTCTGGAAACACCATATATTTT.